This T cell receptor (beta chain) was captured by sequencing in a study of blood T cell repertoires in COVID-19. Study background: PBMCs, B-cell-depleted T cells, or T cells provided the cDNA or gDNA that made up the material.

Per the germline V gene, CDR1 is SEHNR and CDR2 is FQNEAQ (reference sequence). The V segment lost 5 bases and the J segment 8 bases; nucleotides outside the gene matches: 6. CDR3 size: 14 residues. Generated by immunoSEQ multiplex PCR, the TCRdb table keeps only in-frame clones and is missing some. The table records around 190,000 clones, roughly 84% of them present only once. The sequence derives from a woman in her twenties or thirties who had been exposed to COVID-19. Material: PBMCs or T cells enriched from blood (not recorded which). This chain uses TRBV7-9 with TRBJ1-4, with 9 bases fitting TRBD1. The chain's CDR3 is CASSTRTGEEKLFF. The CDR3 DNA follows: TGTGCCAGCAGCACCCGGACAGGGGAAGAAAAACTGTTTTTT. The full variable domain, its missing parts supplied by reference TRBV7-9 and TRBJ1-4, is DTGVSQNPRHKITKRGQNVTFRCDPISEHNRLYWYRQTLGQGPEFLTYFQNEAQLEKSRLLSDRFSAERPKGSFSTLEIQRTEQGDSAMYLCASSTRTGEEKLFFGSGTQLSVL.